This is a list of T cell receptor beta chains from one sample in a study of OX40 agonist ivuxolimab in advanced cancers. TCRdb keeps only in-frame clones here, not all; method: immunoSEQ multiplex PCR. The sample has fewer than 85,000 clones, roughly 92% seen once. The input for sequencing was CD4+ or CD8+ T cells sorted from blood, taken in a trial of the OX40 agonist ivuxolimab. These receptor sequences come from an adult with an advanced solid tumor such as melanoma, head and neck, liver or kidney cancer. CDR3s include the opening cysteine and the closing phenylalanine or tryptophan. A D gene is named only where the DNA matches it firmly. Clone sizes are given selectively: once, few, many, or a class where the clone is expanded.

TGTGCCAGCAGTGAGGGCAGCTGGAACACTGAAGCTTTCTTT	CASSEGSWNTEAFF	NA	NA	TRBV2	TRBJ1-1
TGTGCCAGTAGTATACAGGGGGGGGGCACAGATACGCAGTATTTT	CASSIQGGGTDTQYF	NA	few	TRBV19	TRBJ2-3
TGTGCCAGCAAAGACAGTAAGCTTTGGAGTTCACCCCTCCACTTT	CASKDSKLWSSPLHF	NA	NA	TRBV28	TRBJ1-6
TGTGCCAGCAGCTTAGTGGGGGGTGAAAAACTGTTTTTT	CASSLVGGEKLFF	NA	NA	TRBV7-2	TRBJ1-4
TGTGCCAGCAGAAGCTCCGGGACAGGGTACACTGGGGCCAACGTCCTGACTTTC	CASRSSGTGYTGANVLTF	TRBD1	NA	TRBV28	TRBJ2-6
TGTGCCTGGAGTGCACCGGGACAGACAGAGAATGGCTACACCTTC	CAWSAPGQTENGYTF	TRBD1	NA	TRBV30	TRBJ1-2
TGTGCCAGCAGCTTAGACCGGGACCAAGTCACAGATACGCAGTATTTT	CASSLDRDQVTDTQYF	NA	NA	TRBV11-2	TRBJ2-3
TGTGCCAGTAGTATTGGGACCCCCCAGAGCAATGAGCAGTTCTTC	CASSIGTPQSNEQFF	NA	NA	TRBV19	TRBJ2-1
TGTGCCAGAAGGACAGGGTCACCCCTCCACTTT	CARRTGSPLHF	TRBD1	few	TRBV5-3	TRBJ1-6
TGTGCCAGCTCGCGGACTAGCGGGGCCTACGAGCAGTACTTC	CASSRTSGAYEQYF	TRBD2	once	TRBV18	TRBJ2-7
TGTGCCAGCAGCCAAGAAGTTAGGAAAATGAACACTGAAGCTTTCTTT	CASSQEVRKMNTEAFF	NA	NA	TRBV4-2	TRBJ1-1
TGTGCCAGCAGGCGCACCTCTGGGGCCAACGTCCTGACTTTC	CASRRTSGANVLTF	NA	NA	TRBV6-5	TRBJ2-6
TGTGCCAGCAGCTTAAAACAGGGGCAGACAGATACGCAGTATTTT	CASSLKQGQTDTQYF	TRBD1	NA	TRBV7-9	TRBJ2-3
TGTGCCAGCAGCCCACGGCCTTTAGTCAGGGACAATGAGCAGTTCTTC	CASSPRPLVRDNEQFF	NA	NA	TRBV9	TRBJ2-1
TGTGCCAGCATAGAGGTGTTCCCCGGGGAGCTGTTTTTT	CASIEVFPGELFF	NA	NA	TRBV28	TRBJ2-2
TGTGCCAGCAGGGTCCCGACACCCCACACTGAAGCTTTCTTT	CASRVPTPHTEAFF	NA	NA	TRBV28	TRBJ1-1
TGCGCCAGCAGCCAAGAGCCCCCGGGGCTAGTCGCCTACAATGAGCAGTTCTTC	CASSQEPPGLVAYNEQFF	NA	NA	TRBV4-1	TRBJ2-1
TGTGCCAGCAGTGGGTGGACAGACTTCACAGATACGCAGTATTTT	CASSGWTDFTDTQYF	NA	NA	TRBV6-1	TRBJ2-3
TGTGCCAGTACCTATGACAGAGACTATGGCTACACCTTC	CASTYDRDYGYTF	NA	NA	TRBV19	TRBJ1-2
TGTGCCAGCAGCCTGCGGGCAGGGGGCACAGATACGCAGTATTTT	CASSLRAGGTDTQYF	NA	NA	TRBV11-2	TRBJ2-3
TGTGCCACCAGCAGAGATCCCAGGGAAGCCACGACCCGCACTGAAGCTTTCTTT	CATSRDPREATTRTEAFF	NA	once	TRBV15	TRBJ1-1
TGTGCCATCAGTGATGCAGGGAAGGTCACAGATACGCAGTATTTT	CAISDAGKVTDTQYF	NA	NA	TRBV10-3	TRBJ2-3
TGTGCCAGCAGTGAGGGGACTAGCGGGCACTCCTACAATGAGCAGTTCTTC	CASSEGTSGHSYNEQFF	TRBD2	NA	TRBV28	TRBJ2-1
TGTGCCAGCAGCTTAGAGCGGGGGGCTCTGCATGAGACCCAGTACTTC	CASSLERGALHETQYF	TRBD2	NA	TRBV7-2	TRBJ2-5
TGTGCCAGTACCTTCGGACCTGGAAACACCATATATTTT	CASTFGPGNTIYF	NA	NA	TRBV19	TRBJ1-3
TGTGCCAGCAGCTACTCGAGCGGGAGGGCGTACGAGCAGTACTTC	CASSYSSGRAYEQYF	TRBD2	NA	TRBV6-6	TRBJ2-7
TGTGCCTGGAGTGTAGGAGTGGCCGGCAATGAAAAACTGTTTTTT	CAWSVGVAGNEKLFF	NA	NA	TRBV30	TRBJ1-4
TGTGCCAGCAGCCAAGCGGCGGCCTCTGGAAACACCATATATTTT	CASSQAAASGNTIYF	NA	NA	TRBV4-2	TRBJ1-3
TGTGCCAGCAGTCTGGGGTACGAGCAGTACTTC	CASSLGYEQYF	NA	NA	TRBV6-5	TRBJ2-7
TGTGCCAGCTCATATTTGGAGACAGGGGGATCCCTACCCCCCTACGAGCAGTACTTC	CASSYLETGGSLPPYEQYF	TRBD1	NA	TRBV18	TRBJ2-7
TGTGCCAGCAGCCAGGTCCGGGCAGTGGGCACAGATACGCAGTATTTT	CASSQVRAVGTDTQYF	NA	NA	TRBV14	TRBJ2-3
TGCGCCAGCAGCTTCCGGGACCCTACGGAGGAGCAGTACTTC	CASSFRDPTEEQYF	NA	NA	TRBV5-1	TRBJ2-7
TGTGCCAGCGCCGTAGGGGGACTAGCGGGGGAAACAGATACGCAGTATTTT	CASAVGGLAGETDTQYF	TRBD2	NA	TRBV28	TRBJ2-3
TGTGCCAGCAGTCTCGGGGGGGGGTACTATGGCTACACCTTC	CASSLGGGYYGYTF	NA	NA	TRBV28	TRBJ1-2
TGTGCCAGCAGTTTTTACGCGGGCCACGGGGAGCAGTACTTC	CASSFYAGHGEQYF	NA	NA	TRBV28	TRBJ2-7
TGTGCCAGCAGCTTCGGGATTGCGGACACCGGGGAGCTGTTTTTT	CASSFGIADTGELFF	NA	NA	TRBV9	TRBJ2-2
TGTGCCAGCAGTGCTATGGGGGGGGCGTGGGGAAACACCATATATTTT	CASSAMGGAWGNTIYF	NA	once	TRBV6-1	TRBJ1-3
TGTGCCAGCAGGCCGGGACTAGCGGGTTACGAGCAGTACTTC	CASRPGLAGYEQYF	TRBD2	once	TRBV2	TRBJ2-7